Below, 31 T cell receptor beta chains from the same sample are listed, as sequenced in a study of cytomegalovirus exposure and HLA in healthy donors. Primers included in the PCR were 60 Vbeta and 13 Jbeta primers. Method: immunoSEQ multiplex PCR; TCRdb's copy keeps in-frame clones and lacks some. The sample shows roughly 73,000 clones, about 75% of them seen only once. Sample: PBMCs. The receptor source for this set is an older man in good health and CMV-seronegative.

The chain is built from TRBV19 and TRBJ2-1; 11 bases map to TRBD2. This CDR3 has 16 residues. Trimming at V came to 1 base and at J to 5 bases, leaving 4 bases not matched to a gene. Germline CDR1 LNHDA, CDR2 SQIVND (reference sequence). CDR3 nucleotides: TGTGCCAGTAGTATAGGGGGACTAGCGGAAAACAATGAGCAGTTCTTC. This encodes CASSIGGLAENNEQFF.

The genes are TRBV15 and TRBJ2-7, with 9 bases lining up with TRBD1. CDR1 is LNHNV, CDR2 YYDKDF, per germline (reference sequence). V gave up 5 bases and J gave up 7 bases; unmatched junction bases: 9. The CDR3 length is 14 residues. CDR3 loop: CATSADRGAGEQYF. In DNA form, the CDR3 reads TGTGCCACCAGCGCCGACAGGGGGGCGGGTGAGCAGTACTTC. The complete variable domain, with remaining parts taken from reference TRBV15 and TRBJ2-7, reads DAMVIQNPRYQVTQFGKPVTLSCSQTLNHNVMYWYQQKSSQAPKLLFHYYDKDFNNEADTPDNFQSRRPNTSFCFLDIRSPGLGDTAMYLCATSADRGAGEQYFGPGTRLTVT.

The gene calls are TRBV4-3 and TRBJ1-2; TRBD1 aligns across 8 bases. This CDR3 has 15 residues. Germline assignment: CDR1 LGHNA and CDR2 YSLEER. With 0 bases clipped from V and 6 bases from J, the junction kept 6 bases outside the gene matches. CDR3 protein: CASSQEARGRHGYTF. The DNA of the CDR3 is TGCGCCAGCAGCCAAGAAGCCAGGGGGCGTCATGGCTACACCTTC.

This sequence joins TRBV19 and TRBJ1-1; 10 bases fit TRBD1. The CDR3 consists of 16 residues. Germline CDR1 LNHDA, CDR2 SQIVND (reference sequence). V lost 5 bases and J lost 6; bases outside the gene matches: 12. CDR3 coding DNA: TGTGCCAGTAGTGCGAACCGGGACAGGGGTCGGGCTGAAGCTTTCTTT. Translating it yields CASSANRDRGRAEAFF.

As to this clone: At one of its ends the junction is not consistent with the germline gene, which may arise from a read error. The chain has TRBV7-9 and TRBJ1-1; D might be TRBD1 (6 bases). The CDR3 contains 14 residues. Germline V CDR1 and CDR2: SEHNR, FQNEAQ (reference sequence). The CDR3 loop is CSSSFTGLNTEAFF. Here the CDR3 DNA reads TGTTCCAGCAGCTTTACAGGGTTGAACACTGAAGCTTTCTTT.

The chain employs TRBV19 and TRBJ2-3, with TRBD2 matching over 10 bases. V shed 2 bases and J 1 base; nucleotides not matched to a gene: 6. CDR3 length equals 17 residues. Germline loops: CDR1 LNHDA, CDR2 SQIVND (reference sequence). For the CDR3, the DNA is TGTGCCAGTAGTATATCTACTAGCGGGACACGCACAGATACGCAGTATTTT. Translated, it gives CASSISTSGTRTDTQYF.

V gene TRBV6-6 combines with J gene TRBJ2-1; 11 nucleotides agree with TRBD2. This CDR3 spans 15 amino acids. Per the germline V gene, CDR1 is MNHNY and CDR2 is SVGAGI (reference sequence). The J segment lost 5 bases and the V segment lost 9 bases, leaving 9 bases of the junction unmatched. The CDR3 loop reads CASRTGTSGNNEQFF. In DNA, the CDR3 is TGTGCCAGTAGAACCGGGACTAGCGGTAACAATGAGCAGTTCTTC.

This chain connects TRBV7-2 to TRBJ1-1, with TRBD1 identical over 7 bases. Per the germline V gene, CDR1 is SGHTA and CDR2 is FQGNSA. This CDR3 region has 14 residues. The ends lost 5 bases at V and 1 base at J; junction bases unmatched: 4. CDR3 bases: TGTGCCAGCAGCCCCAGACAGGGGAACACTGAAGCTTTCTTT. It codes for CASSPRQGNTEAFF.

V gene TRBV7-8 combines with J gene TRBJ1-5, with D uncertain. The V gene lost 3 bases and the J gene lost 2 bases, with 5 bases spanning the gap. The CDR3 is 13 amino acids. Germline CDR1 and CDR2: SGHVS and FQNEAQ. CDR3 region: CASSFQGNQPQHF. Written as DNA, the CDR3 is TGTGCCAGCAGCTTCCAGGGCAATCAGCCCCAGCATTTT.

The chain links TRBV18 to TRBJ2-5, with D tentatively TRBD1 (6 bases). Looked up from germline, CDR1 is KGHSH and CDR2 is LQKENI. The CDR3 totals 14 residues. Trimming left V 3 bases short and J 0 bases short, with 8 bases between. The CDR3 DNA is TGTGCCAGCTCACCGGGACACGACCAAGAGACCCAGTACTTC. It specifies CASSPGHDQETQYF.

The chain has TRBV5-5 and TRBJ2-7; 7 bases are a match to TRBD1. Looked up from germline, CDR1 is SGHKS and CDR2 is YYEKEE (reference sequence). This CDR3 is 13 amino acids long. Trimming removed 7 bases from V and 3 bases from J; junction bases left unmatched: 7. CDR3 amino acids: CASARQGDYEQYF. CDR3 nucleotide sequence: TGTGCCAGCGCGCGACAGGGCGACTACGAGCAGTACTTC.

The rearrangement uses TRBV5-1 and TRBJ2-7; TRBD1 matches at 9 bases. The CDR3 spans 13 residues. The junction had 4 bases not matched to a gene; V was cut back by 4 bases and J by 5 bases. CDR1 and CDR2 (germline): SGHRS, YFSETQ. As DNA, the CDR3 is TGCGCCAGCAGCGTGGGACAGGGCAACGAGCAGTACTTC. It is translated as CASSVGQGNEQYF.

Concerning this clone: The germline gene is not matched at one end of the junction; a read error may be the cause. The CDR3 nucleotides read TGTGCCAGTAGTGTTCGGAATAGCATTCAGCCCCAGCATTTT. Translating it yields CASSVRNSIQPQHF. The V and J genes are TRBV19 and TRBJ1-5; no definite D call. The CDR3 is made up of 14 amino acids. CDR1 is LNHDA and CDR2 is SQIVND in the germline V gene (reference sequence).

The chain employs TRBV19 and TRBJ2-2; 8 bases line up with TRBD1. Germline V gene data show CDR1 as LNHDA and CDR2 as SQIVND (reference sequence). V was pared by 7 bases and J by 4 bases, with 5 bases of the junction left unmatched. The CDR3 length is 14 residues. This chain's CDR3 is CASIRQGATGELFF. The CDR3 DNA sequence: TGTGCCAGTATTCGCCAGGGGGCCACCGGGGAGCTGTTTTTT.

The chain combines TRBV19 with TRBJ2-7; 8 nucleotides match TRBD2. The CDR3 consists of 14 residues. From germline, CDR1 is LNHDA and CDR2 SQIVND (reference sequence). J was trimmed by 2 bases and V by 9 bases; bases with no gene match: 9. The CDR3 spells CASWNSGTAYEQYF. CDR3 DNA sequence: TGTGCCAGCTGGAATAGCGGGACGGCCTACGAGCAGTACTTC.

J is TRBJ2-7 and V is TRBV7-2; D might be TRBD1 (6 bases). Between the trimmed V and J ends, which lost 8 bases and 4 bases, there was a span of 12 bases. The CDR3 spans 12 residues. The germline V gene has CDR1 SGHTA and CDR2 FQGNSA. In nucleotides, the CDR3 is TGTGCCAGCCCCCCAGGGACATACGAGCAGTACTTC. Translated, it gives CASPPGTYEQYF.

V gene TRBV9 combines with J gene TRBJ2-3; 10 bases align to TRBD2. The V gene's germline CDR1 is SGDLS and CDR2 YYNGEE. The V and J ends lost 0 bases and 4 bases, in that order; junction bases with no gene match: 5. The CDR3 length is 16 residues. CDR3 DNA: TGTGCCAGCAGCGTAGGGGCTAGCGGGAGTGCAGATACGCAGTATTTT. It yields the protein CASSVGASGSADTQYF.

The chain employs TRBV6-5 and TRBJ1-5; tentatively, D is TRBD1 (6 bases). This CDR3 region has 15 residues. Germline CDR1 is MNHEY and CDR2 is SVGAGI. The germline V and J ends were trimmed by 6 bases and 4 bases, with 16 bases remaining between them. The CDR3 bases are TGTGCCAGCAGCCCTACAGGGTTAGGAAATCAGCCCCAGCATTTT. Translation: CASSPTGLGNQPQHF.

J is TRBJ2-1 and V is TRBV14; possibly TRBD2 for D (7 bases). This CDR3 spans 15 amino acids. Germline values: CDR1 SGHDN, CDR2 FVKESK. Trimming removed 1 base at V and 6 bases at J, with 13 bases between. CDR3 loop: CASSQGGGYGNEQFF. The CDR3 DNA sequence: TGTGCCAGCAGCCAAGGGGGGGGCTACGGCAATGAGCAGTTCTTC.

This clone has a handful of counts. DNA for the CDR3: TGCGCCAGCAGCCGCGGGGTGGACAGGCTGAATGAAAAACTGTTTTTT. It translates to CASSRGVDRLNEKLFF. The chain uses TRBV5-1 and TRBJ1-4, with TRBD1 identical over 7 bases. V trimming: 4 bases; J trimming: 5 bases; junction bases outside the gene matches: 11. Germline V gene sequence: CDR1 SGHRS, CDR2 YFSETQ. This CDR3 has 16 amino acids.

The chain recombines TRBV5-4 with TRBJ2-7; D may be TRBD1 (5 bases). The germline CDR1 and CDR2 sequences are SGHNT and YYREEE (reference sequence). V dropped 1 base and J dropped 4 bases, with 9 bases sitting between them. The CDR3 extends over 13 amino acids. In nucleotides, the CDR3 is TGTGCCAGCAGCTTGCAAGGGGTATACGAGCAGTACTTC. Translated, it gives CASSLQGVYEQYF.

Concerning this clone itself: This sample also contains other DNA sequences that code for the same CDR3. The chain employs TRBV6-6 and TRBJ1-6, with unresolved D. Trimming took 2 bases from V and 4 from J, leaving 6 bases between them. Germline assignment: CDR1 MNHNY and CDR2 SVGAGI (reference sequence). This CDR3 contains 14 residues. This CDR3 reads CASSYQEYNSPLHF. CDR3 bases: TGTGCCAGCAGTTACCAAGAGTATAATTCACCCCTCCACTTT.

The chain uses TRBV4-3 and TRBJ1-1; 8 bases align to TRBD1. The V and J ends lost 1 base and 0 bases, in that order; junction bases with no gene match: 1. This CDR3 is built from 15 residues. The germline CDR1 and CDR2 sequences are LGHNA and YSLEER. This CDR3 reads CASSQVGQVNTEAFF. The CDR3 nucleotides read TGCGCCAGCAGCCAAGTGGGACAGGTGAACACTGAAGCTTTCTTT.

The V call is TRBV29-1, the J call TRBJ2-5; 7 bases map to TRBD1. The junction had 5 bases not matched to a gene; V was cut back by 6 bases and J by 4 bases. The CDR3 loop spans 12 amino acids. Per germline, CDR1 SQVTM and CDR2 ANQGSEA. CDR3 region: CSVYRGGETQYF. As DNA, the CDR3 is TGCAGCGTATACAGGGGCGGAGAGACCCAGTACTTC.

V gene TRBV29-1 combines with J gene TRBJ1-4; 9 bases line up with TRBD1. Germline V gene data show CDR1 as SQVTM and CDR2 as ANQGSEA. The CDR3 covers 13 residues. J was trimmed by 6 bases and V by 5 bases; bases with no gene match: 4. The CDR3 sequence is CSVLTGGDEKLFF. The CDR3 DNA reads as TGCAGCGTTCTGACAGGGGGGGATGAAAAACTGTTTTTT.

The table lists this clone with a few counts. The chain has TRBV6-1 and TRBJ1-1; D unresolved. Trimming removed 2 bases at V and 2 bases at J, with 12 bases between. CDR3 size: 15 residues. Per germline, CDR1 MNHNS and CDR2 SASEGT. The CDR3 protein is CASSELSAVNTEAFF. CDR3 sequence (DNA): TGTGCCAGCAGTGAACTGAGCGCAGTCAACACTGAAGCTTTCTTT.

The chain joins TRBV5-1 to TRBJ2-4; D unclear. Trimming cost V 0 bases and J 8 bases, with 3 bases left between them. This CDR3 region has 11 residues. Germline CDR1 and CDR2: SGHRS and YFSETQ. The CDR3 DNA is TGCGCCAGCAGCTTGGGAGACATTCAGTACTTC. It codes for CASSLGDIQYF.

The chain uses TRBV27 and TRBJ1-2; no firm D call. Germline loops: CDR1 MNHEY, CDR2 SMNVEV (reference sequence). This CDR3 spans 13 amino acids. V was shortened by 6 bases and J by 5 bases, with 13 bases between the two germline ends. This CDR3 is CASRLAGSYGYTF. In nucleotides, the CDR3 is TGTGCCAGCAGATTAGCGGGGTCTTATGGCTACACCTTC.

The CDR3 reads CASRPSFRDRGRETQYF. In DNA, the CDR3 is TGTGCCAGCCGCCCTAGTTTCCGGGACAGGGGGCGGGAGACCCAGTACTTC. V is TRBV27 and J is TRBJ2-5; 12 bases match TRBD1. Germline CDR1 reads MNHEY; CDR2 reads SMNVEV (reference sequence). Losses at the gene ends were 8 bases for V and 5 bases for J; bases not matched to a gene: 15. The CDR3 length is 17 residues.

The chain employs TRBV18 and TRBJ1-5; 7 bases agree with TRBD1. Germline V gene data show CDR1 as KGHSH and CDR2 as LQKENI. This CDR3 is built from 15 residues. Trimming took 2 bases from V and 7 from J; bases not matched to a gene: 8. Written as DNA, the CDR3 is TGTGCCAGCTCACCAAGGGGGCAGGGCGAGCAGCCCCAGCATTTT. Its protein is CASSPRGQGEQPQHF.

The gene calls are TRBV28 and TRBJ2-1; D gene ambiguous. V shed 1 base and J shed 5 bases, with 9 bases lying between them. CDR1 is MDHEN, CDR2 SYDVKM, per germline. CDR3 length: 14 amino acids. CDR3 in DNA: TGTGCCAGCAGTTTATTCCCATCTAACAATGAGCAGTTCTTC. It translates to CASSLFPSNNEQFF.